The sample holds many counts of the clone carrying this T cell receptor (beta chain). Its target is unknown. This sample is part of a study of T cell repertoires in cytomegalovirus infection. Whole-study context: In public TCR beta signatures, there were indications of both CMV infection and matching HLA type.

The CDR3 totals 13 residues. The germline V gene encodes CDR1 MNHNY and CDR2 SVGAGI (reference sequence). Trimming stripped 9 bases from V and 0 bases from J, with 9 bases between. Overall study findings and caveats: Adding up the frequency of public TCR beta families identified people who carried CMV plus the relevant HLA. Dominating the ex vivo response were TCR beta clonotypes that were CMV-specific and HLA-C-restricted.

TCRdb recomputed calls from the reads with MiXCR, one row per CDR3 protein. The profile shows some 280,000 distinct CDR3 sequences, roughly 15% of them singletons. The genes are TRBV6-6 and TRBJ2-4; no reliable D call. The clonotype was recovered from a human donor in good health (CMV status not recorded). Some clones in this sample may be carry-over from other donors' samples. Sequencing input: PBMCs. CDR3 nucleotide sequence: TGTGCCAGTCTAAGTTTAGCCAAAAACATTCAGTACTTC. Its protein product is CASLSLAKNIQYF.